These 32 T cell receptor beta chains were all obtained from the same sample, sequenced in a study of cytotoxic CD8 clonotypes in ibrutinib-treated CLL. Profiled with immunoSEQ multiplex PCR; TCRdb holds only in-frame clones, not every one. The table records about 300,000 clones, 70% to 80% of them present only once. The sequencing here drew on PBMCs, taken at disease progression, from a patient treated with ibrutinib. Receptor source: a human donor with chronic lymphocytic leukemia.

The chain's CDR3 is CATALRGSETQYF. For the CDR3, the DNA is TGTGCCACCGCCCTCCGGGGGTCAGAGACCCAGTACTTC. The V and J genes are TRBV10-3 and TRBJ2-5, with D tentatively TRBD2 (6 bases). CDR1 is ENHRY and CDR2 is SYGVKD in the germline V gene. The CDR3 is made up of 13 amino acids. V dropped 10 bases and J dropped 4 bases, with 16 bases sitting between them.

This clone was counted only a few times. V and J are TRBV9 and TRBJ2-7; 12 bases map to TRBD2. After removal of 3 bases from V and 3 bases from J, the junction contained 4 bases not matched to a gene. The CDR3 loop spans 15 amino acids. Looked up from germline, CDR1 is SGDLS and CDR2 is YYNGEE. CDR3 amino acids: CASSASGLAGYEQYF. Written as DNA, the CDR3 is TGTGCCAGCAGCGCCTCGGGACTAGCGGGCTACGAGCAGTACTTC.

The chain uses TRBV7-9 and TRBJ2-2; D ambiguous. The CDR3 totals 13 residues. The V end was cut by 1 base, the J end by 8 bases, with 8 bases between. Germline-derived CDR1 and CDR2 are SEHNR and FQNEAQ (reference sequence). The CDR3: CASSLVVLGELFF. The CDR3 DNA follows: TGTGCCAGCAGCTTAGTGGTCTTGGGGGAGCTGTTTTTT.

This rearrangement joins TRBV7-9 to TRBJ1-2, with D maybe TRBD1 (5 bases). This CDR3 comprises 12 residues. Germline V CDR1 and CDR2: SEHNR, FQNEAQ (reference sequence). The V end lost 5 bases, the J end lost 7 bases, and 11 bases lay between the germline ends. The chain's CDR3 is CASSPGGGGYTF. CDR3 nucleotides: TGTGCCAGCAGCCCCGGGGGGGGTGGCTACACCTTC.

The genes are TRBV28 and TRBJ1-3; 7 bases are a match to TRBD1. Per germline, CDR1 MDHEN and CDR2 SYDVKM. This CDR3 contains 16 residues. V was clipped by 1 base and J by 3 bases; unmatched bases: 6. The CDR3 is CASSLFYRGSGNTIYF. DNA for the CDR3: TGTGCCAGCAGTTTATTTTACAGGGGTAGTGGAAACACCATATATTTT.

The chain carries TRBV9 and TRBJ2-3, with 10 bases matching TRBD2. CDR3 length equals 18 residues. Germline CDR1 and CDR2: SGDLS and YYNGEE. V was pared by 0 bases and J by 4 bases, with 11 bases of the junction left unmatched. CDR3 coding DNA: TGTGCCAGCAGCGTAGTTAGCGGGAGGACCATAGGGCCAGATACGCAGTATTTT. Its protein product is CASSVVSGRTIGPDTQYF.

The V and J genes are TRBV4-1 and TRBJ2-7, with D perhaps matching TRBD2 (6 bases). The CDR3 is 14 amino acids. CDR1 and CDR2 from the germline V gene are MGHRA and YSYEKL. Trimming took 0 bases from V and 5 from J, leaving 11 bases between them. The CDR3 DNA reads TGCGCCAGCAGCCAAGAGTCGGAGGGACACGAGCAGTACTTC. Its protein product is CASSQESEGHEQYF.

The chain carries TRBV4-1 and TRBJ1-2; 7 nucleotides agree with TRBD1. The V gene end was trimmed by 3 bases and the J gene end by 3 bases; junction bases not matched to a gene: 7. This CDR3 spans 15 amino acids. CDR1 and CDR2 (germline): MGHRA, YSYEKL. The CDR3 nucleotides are TGCGCCAGCAGCCAGGAGCCGACAGGGCACTATGGCTACACCTTC. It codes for CASSQEPTGHYGYTF.

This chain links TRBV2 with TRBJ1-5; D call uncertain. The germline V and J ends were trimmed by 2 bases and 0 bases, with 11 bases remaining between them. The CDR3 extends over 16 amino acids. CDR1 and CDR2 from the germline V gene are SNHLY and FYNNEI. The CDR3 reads CASSETLLSSNQPQHF. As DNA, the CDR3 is TGTGCCAGCAGTGAAACGCTACTGTCTAGCAATCAGCCCCAGCATTTT.

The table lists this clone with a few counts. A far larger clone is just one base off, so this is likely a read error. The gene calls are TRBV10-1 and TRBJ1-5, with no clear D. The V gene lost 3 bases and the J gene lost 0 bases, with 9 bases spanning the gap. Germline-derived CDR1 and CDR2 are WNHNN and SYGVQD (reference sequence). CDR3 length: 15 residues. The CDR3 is CASSDAGYSNQPQHF. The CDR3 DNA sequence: TGCGCCAGCAGTGATGCAGGTTATAGCAATCAGCCCCAGCATTTT.

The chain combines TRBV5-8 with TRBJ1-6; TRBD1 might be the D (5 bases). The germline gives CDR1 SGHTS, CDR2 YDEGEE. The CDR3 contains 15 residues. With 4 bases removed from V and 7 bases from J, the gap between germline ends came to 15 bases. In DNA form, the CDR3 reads TGTGCCAGCAGCCCGCAGCAGGGTTGGAATTCACCCCTCCACTTT. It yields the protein CASSPQQGWNSPLHF.

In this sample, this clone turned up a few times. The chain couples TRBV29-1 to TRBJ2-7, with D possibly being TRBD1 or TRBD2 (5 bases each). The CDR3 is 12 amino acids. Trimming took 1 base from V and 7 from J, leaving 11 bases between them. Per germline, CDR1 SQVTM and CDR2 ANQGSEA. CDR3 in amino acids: CSVEAGAAEQYF. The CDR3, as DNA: TGCAGCGTTGAAGCCGGGGCGGCTGAGCAGTACTTC.

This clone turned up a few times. The CDR3 protein is CSVESENTEAFF. Here the CDR3 DNA reads TGCAGCGTTGAATCGGAAAACACTGAAGCTTTCTTT. This chain joins TRBV29-1 and TRBJ1-1; no clear D. The germline V and J ends were trimmed by 2 bases and 2 bases, with 6 bases remaining between them. Germline V CDR1 and CDR2: SQVTM, ANQGSEA. CDR3 length equals 12 residues.

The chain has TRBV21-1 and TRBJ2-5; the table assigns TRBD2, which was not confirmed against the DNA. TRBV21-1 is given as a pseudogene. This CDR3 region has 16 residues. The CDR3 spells CASSKSELSPGETQYF. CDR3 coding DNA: TGTGCCAGCAGCAAATCGGAACTAAGTCCTGGAGAGACCCAGTACTTC.

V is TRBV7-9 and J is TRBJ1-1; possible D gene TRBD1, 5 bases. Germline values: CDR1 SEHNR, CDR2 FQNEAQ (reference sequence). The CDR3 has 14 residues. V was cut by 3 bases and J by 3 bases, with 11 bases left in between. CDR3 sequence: CASSFRQMDTEAFF. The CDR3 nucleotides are TGTGCCAGCAGCTTCCGACAGATGGACACTGAAGCTTTCTTT.

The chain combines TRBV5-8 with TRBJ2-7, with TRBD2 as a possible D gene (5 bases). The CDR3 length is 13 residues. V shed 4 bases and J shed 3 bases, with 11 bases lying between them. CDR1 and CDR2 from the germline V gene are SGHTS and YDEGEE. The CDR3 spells CASSGREFYEQYF. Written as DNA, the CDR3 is TGTGCCAGCAGCGGTAGGGAGTTCTACGAGCAGTACTTC. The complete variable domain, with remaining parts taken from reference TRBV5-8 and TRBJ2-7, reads EAGVTQSPTHLIKTRGQQATLRCSPISGHTSVYWYQQALGLGLQFLLWYDEGEERNRGNFPPRFSGRQFPNYSSELNVNALELEDSALYLCASSGREFYEQYFGPGTRLTVT.

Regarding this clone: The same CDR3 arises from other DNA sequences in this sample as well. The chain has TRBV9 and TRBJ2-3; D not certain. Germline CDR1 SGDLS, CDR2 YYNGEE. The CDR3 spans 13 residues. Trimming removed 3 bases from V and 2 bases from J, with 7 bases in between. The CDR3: CASSARTTDTQYF. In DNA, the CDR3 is TGTGCCAGCAGCGCCCGGACCACAGATACGCAGTATTTT.

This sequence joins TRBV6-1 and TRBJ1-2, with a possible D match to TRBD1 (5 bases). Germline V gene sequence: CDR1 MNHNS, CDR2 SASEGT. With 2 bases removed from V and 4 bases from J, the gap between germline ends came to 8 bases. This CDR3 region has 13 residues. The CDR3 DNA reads TGTGCCAGCAGTGAAATAGGGGTCTATGGCTACACCTTC. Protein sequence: CASSEIGVYGYTF.

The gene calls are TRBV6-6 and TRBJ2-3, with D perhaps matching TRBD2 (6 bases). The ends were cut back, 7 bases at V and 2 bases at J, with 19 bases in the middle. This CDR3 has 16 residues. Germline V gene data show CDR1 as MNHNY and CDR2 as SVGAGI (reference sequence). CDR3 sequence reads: CASTKSAGLITDTQYF. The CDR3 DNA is TGTGCCAGCACCAAATCCGCGGGACTGATCACAGATACGCAGTATTTT.

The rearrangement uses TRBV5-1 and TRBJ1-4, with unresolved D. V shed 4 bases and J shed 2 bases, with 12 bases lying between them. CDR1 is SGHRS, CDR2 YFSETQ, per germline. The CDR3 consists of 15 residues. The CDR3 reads CASSTRRGTNEKLFF. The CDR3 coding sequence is TGCGCCAGCAGCACGCGGAGAGGCACTAATGAAAAACTGTTTTTT.

The CDR3 spells CASTLREGSEKLFF. The CDR3 DNA sequence: TGTGCCAGCACCCTCCGGGAGGGTAGTGAAAAACTGTTTTTT. The V gene is TRBV7-9, the J gene TRBJ1-4, with unresolved D. Trimming took 7 bases from V and 7 from J, leaving 16 bases between them. The CDR3 length is 14 residues. Germline lookup yields CDR1 SEHNR and CDR2 FQNEAQ (reference sequence).

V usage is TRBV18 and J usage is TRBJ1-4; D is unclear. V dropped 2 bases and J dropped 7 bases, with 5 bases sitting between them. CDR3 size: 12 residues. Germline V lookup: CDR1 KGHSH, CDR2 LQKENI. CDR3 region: CASSPNTEKLFF. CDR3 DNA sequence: TGTGCCAGCTCACCAAACACTGAAAAACTGTTTTTT.

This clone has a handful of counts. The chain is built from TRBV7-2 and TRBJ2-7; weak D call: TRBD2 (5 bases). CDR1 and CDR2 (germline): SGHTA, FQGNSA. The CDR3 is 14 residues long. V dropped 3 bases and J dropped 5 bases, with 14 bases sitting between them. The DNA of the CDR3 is TGTGCCAGCAGCTTGGTGGGAGCTATCAACGAGCAGTACTTC. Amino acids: CASSLVGAINEQYF.

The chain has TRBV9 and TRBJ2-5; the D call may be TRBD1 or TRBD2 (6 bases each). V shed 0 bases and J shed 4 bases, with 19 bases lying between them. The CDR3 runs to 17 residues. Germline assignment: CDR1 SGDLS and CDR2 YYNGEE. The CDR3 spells CASSVEGSAGHLETQYF. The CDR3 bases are TGTGCCAGCAGCGTAGAGGGGTCGGCGGGACACTTAGAGACCCAGTACTTC.

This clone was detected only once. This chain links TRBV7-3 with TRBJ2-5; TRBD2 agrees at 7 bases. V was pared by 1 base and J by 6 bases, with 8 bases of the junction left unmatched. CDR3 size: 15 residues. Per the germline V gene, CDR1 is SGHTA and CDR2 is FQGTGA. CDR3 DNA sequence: TGTGCCAGCAGCTTAAGAGCTCGGGGGGAACAGACCCAGTACTTC. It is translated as CASSLRARGEQTQYF. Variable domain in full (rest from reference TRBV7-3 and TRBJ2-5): GAGVSQTPSNKVTEKGKYVELRCDPISGHTALYWYRQSLGQGPEFLIYFQGTGAADDSGLPNDRFFAVRPEGSVSTLKIQRTERGDSAVYLCASSLRARGEQTQYFGPGTRLLVL.

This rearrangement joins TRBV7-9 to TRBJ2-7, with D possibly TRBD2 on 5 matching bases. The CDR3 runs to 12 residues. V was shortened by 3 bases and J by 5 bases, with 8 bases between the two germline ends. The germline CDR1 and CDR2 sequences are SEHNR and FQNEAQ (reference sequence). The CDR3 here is CASSLRGNEQYF. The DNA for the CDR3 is TGTGCCAGCAGCTTGAGAGGGAACGAGCAGTACTTC. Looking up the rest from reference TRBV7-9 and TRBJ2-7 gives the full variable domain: DTGVSQNPRHKITKRGQNVTFRCDPISEHNRLYWYRQTLGQGPEFLTYFQNEAQLEKSRLLSDRFSAERPKGSFSTLEIQRTEQGDSAMYLCASSLRGNEQYFGPGTRLTVT.

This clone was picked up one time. This CDR3 is CASWAGELFF. CDR3 in DNA: TGTGCCAGCTGGGCCGGGGAGCTGTTTTTT. The V and J genes are TRBV6-1 and TRBJ2-2; D is ambiguous. In germline, CDR1 is MNHNS, CDR2 SASEGT. This CDR3 comprises 10 residues. Trimming cost V 8 bases and J 6 bases, with 4 bases left between them.

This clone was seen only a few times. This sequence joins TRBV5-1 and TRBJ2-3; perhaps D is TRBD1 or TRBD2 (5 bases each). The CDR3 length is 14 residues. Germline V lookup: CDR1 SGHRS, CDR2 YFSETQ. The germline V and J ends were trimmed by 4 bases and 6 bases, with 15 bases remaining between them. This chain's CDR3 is CASSQDTSSDTQYF. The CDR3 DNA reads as TGCGCCAGCAGCCAGGACACTAGTTCGGATACGCAGTATTTT.

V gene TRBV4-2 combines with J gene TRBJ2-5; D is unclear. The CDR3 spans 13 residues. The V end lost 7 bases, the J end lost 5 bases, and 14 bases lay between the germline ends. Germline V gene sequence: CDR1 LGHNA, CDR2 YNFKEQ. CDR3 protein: CASNKGLGETQYF. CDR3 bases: TGTGCCAGCAACAAAGGGCTAGGGGAGACCCAGTACTTC.

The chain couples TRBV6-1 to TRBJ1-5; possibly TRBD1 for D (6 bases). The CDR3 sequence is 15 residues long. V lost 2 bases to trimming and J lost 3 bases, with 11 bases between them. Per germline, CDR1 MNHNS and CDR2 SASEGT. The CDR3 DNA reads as TGTGCCAGCAGTGAATTGTACAGGGACAATCAGCCCCAGCATTTT. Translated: CASSELYRDNQPQHF.

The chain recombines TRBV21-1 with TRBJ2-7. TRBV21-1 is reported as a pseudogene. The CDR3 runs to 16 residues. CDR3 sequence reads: CASSKHCRRFPYEQYF. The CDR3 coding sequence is TGTGCCAGCAGCAAACATTGCAGAAGGTTCCCTTACGAGCAGTACTTC.

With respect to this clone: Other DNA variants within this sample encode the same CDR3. For the CDR3, the DNA is TGCAGTGCGTTGACTGGCTACGAGCAGTACTTC. Its protein product is CSALTGYEQYF. The chain links TRBV20-1 to TRBJ2-7; D is ambiguous. V was cut by 6 bases and J by 3 bases, with 9 bases left in between. The CDR3 is 11 amino acids. The germline CDR1 and CDR2 sequences are DFQATT and SNEGSKA (reference sequence).